Listed here is a single T cell receptor (beta chain). Its antigen is as yet unknown. V was cut by 4 bases and J by 0 bases, with 10 bases left in between. The CDR3 length is 14 residues. Germline V gene sequence: CDR1 SNHLY, CDR2 FYNNEI. The data derive from a study of cytomegalovirus exposure and HLA in healthy donors. The method was immunoSEQ multiplex PCR; TCRdb's version includes in-frame clones alone and lacks a portion of them. In the table there are approximately 98,000 clones, around 85% of which are singletons. The study, taken as a whole, reports: Generally TCR sequences proved uncommon, though certain public TCRs appeared in numerous donors. The CMV antigen specificity of a few CMV-associated chains was confirmed through in vitro analysis.

This chain uses TRBV2 with TRBJ2-7, with D possibly being TRBD1 (5 bases). Sequenced material: PBMCs. The receptor comes from a woman between 18 and 29 years old in good health and CMV-seronegative. CDR3 in amino acids: CASSGKGASYEQYF. CDR3 coding DNA: TGTGCCAGCAGTGGTAAAGGGGCCTCCTACGAGCAGTACTTC. Full variable domain (missing parts from reference TRBV2 and TRBJ2-7): EPEVTQTPSHQVTQMGQEVILRCVPISNHLYFYWYRQILGQKVEFLVSFYNNEISEKSEIFDDQFSVERPDGSNFTLKIRSTKLEDSAMYFCASSGKGASYEQYFGPGTRLTVT.